This TCR beta chain was captured in a study of T cell clonotyping in hematopoietic cell transplantation. Study as a whole: Recipients' pretransplant samples followed cytoreduction.

Study-wide findings and caveats: Pathologically expanded recipient clonotypes increased progressively from day 30 to day 180 as diversity fell. At the given depth, recipient repertoires were over 97% de novo clonotypes.

For this clone: What it binds is not known.

The junction had 1 base not matched to a gene; V was cut back by 2 bases and J by 7 bases. The CDR3 runs to 12 residues. Germline values: CDR1 SGHNT, CDR2 YYREEE (reference sequence). Stated time point: recipient sample about 28 days before transplant, after cytoreduction. Recipient blood drawn about 28 days pretransplant and days 30, 100, 180 after. Sequencing used immunoSEQ multiplex PCR; TCRdb keeps in-frame clones, though not all of them. The profile shows about 80,000 clones, 90% to 96% of them singletons. The source material was peripheral blood mononuclear cells, sampled before stem cell transplant. The chain links TRBV5-4 to TRBJ2-7, with 9 bases that match TRBD2. The origin of this receptor is a woman aged 45 to 65 with acute myeloid leukemia. Some clones in this sample may be carry-over from other donors' samples. The CDR3 DNA is TGTGCCAGCAGCTTCCTAGCGGGGGAGCAGTACTTC. Its protein is CASSFLAGEQYF.